This T cell receptor beta chain is from a study of shared clonotypes between healthy human individuals. Study results and limitations: Non-shared clonotypes had lower generation probabilities than clonotypes shared by all four sorted-subset donors. A handful of donors held about 5% of naive CD4 clonotypes in common.

The genomic DNA of each subset was split evenly across several immunoSEQ plates. Some clones are missing from TCRdb's copy, which holds only in-frame ones; the method was immunoSEQ multiplex PCR. The table includes approximately 530,000 clones, more than 95% detected once. On this clone: Its antigen is currently unknown.

The CDR3 spans 12 residues. CDR1 is MNHNY and CDR2 is SVGAGI in the germline V gene (reference sequence). V was trimmed by 6 bases and J by 8 bases, leaving 11 bases between them. This sequence originates from a woman younger than 45 in good health. The specimen was naive CD4+ T cells sorted from blood. The subset was: CD45RA+ positively selected. The chain links TRBV6-6 to TRBJ2-4; the D gene is possibly TRBD1 (6 bases). The DNA of the CDR3 is TGTGCCAGCAGCCGGGACATAGACATTCAGTACTTC. Amino acids: CASSRDIDIQYF.